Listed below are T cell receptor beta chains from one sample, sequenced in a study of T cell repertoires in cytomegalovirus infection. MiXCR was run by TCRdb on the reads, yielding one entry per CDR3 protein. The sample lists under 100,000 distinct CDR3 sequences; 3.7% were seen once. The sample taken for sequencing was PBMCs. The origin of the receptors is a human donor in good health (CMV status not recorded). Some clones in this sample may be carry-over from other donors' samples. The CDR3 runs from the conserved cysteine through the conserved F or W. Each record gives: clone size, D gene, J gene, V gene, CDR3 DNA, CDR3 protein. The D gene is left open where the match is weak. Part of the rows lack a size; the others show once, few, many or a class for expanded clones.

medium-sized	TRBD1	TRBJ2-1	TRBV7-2	TGTGCCAGCAGCTTAGTTCGGGGACAGTTCAATGAGCAGTTCTTC	CASSLVRGQFNEQFF
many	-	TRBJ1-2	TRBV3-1	TGTGCCAGCAGCCTTCACTCAGATGGCTACACCTTC	CASSLHSDGYTF
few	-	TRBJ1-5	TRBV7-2	TGTGCCAGCAGCTTGGTTGTTGGGATTATTGGAAATCAGCCCCAGCATTTT	CASSLVVGIIGNQPQHF
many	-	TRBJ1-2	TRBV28	TGTGCCAGCAGTTTAGAGGGGTACTATGGCTACACCTTC	CASSLEGYYGYTF
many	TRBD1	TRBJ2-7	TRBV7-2	TGTGCCAGCAGCAGGGACAGGGGATTATACGAGCAGTACTTC	CASSRDRGLYEQYF
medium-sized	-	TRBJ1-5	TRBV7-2	TGTGCCAGCAGCTTTCTTGGTAGCAATCAGCCCCAGCATTTT	CASSFLGSNQPQHF
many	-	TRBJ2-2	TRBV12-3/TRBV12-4	TGTGCCAGCAGGTTCCGGACAGCGAACACCGGGGAGCTGTTTTTT	CASRFRTANTGELFF
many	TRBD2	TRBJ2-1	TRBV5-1	TGCGCCAGCAGCTTGGACCCCGGGGGGGATGAGCAGTTCTTC	CASSLDPGGDEQFF
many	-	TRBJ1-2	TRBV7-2	TGTGCCAGCAGCTTAGTAACATGGAACTATGGCTACACCTTC	CASSLVTWNYGYTF
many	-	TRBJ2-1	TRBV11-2	TGTGCCAGCAGCTTAGGGAGTGAGCAGTTCTTC	CASSLGSEQFF
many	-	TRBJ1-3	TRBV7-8	TGTGCCAGCAGCTTCGGGGACGGCTCTGGAAACACCATATATTTT	CASSFGDGSGNTIYF
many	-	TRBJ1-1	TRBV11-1	TGTGCCAGCAGCACCAACATTCAATGGGAAGCTTTCTTT	CASSTNIQWEAFF
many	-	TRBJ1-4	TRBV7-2	TGTGCCAGCAGTCTAATGGGGGGCAGGGATGAAAAACTGTTTTTT	CASSLMGGRDEKLFF
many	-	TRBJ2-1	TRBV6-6	TGTGCCAGCAGTTACGAGGCCTTTGAGCAGTTCTTC	CASSYEAFEQFF
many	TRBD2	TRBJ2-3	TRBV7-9	TGTGCCAGCAGCTTAGGTCGGGGGGGCCACGGTACGCAGTATTTT	CASSLGRGGHGTQYF
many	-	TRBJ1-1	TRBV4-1	TGCGCCAGCAGTCAAGGCCGGGACGGCTCGAACACTGAAGCTTTCTTT	CASSQGRDGSNTEAFF
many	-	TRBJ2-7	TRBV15	TGTGCCACCAGCAGGGGACACAGTTACGAGCAGTACTTC	CATSRGHSYEQYF
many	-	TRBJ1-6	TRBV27	TGTGCCACCAGACGTACCGATTCACCCCTCCACTTT	CATRRTDSPLHF
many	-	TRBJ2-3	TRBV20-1	TGCAGTGCTAGACGGGCCCAGAGTGGTACAGATACGCAGTATTTT	CSARRAQSGTDTQYF
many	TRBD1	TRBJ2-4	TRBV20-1	TGCAGTGCTCGAGACAGGGACATAGCCAAAAACATTCAGTACTTC	CSARDRDIAKNIQYF
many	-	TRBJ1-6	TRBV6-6	TGTGCCAGCAGTCCGCAGCCTTTGGACGGGAATTCACCCCTCCACTTT	CASSPQPLDGNSPLHF
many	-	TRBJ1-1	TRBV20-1	TGCAGTGTCAAGGGGAACACTGAAGCTTTCTTT	CSVKGNTEAFF
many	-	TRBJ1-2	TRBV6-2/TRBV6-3	TGTGCCAGCACCCCAGACTTTCTCGGTGGCTACACCTTC	CASTPDFLGGYTF
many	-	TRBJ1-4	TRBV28	TGTGCCAGCAGTTCGAGCGCCTCCAATGAAAAACTGTTTTTT	CASSSSASNEKLFF
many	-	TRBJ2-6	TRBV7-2	TGTGCCACTCGAGGGAGATACTCTGGGGCCAACGTCCTGACTTTC	CATRGRYSGANVLTF
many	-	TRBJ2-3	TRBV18	TGTGCCAGCTCAGCCGTCGAAGATACGCAGTATTTT	CASSAVEDTQYF
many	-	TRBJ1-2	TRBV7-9	TGTGCCAGCAGTCATAATGGACAGCCGAGTGGCTACACCTTC	CASSHNGQPSGYTF
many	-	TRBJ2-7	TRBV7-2	TGTGCCAGCAGCCGGACATCCTACGAGCAGTACTTC	CASSRTSYEQYF
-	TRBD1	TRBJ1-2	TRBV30	TGTGCCTGGAGTGGACAGGGGAACTATGGCTACACCTTC	CAWSGQGNYGYTF
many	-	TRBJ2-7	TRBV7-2	TGTGCCAGCAGCTTAAGTCGGAACGAGCAGTACTTC	CASSLSRNEQYF
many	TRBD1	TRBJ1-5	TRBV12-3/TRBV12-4	TGTGCCAACATGGACAGGGGCCTCAATCAGCCCCAGCATTTT	CANMDRGLNQPQHF
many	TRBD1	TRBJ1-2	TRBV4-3	TGCGCCAGCAGCCAAGACACAGGGGGCCGGGCCTATGGCTACACCTTC	CASSQDTGGRAYGYTF
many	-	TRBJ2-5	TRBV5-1	TGCGCCAGCAGCTTGGAAATAAACCGGAAAGAGACCCAGTACTTC	CASSLEINRKETQYF
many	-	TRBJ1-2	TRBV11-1	TGTGCCAGCAGCTTTAACCCAGCTGATGGCTACACCTTC	CASSFNPADGYTF
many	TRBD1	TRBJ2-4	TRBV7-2	TGTGCCAGCAGCTTAGGGGGCAACAGGGGCAAAAACATTCAGTACTTC	CASSLGGNRGKNIQYF
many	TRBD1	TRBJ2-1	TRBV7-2	TGTGCCAGCAGCGTGGACAGGGGTTCCCACAATGAGCAGTTCTTC	CASSVDRGSHNEQFF
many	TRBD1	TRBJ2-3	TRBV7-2	TGTGCCAGCAGCTTTTGGACAGGGCGCCCCACGGATACGCAGTATTTT	CASSFWTGRPTDTQYF
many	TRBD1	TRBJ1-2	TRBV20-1	TGCAGTGCACCAAGGACAGGGGGCTATGGCTACACCTTC	CSAPRTGGYGYTF
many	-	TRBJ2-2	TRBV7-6	TGTGCCAGCAGCTCCCTGGCAGGGGCCACCGGGGAGCTGTTTTTT	CASSSLAGATGELFF
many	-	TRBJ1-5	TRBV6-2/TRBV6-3	TGTGCCAGCAGTTACCCGAGTACGCCCCAGCATTTT	CASSYPSTPQHF
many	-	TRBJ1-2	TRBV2	TGTGCCAGCGGCCGGGATGGTGGTGGCTACACCTTC	CASGRDGGGYTF
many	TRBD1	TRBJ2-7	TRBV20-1	TGCAGTGCTAGAGGGACAGGGTTGATCGAGCAGTACTTC	CSARGTGLIEQYF
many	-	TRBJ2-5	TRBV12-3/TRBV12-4	TGTGCCAGCAGTTACCCACAAGACACCCAGTACTTC	CASSYPQDTQYF
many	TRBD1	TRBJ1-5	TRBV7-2	TGTGCCAGCAGCTTAGCCCCCCCGACAGGGTTTAGCAATCAGCCCCAGCATTTT	CASSLAPPTGFSNQPQHF
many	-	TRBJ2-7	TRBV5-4	TGTGCCAGCAGCTCAGCCGGGACTTCCAGCTACGAGCAGTACTTC	CASSSAGTSSYEQYF
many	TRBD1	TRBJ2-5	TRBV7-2	TGTGCCAGCAGCTTCAACAGGGGGCTTGAGACCCAGTACTTC	CASSFNRGLETQYF
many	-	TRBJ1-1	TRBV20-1	TGCAGTGCTAGAGAGACACCCTACACTGAAGCTTTCTTT	CSARETPYTEAFF
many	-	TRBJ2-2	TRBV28	TGTGCCAGCTCAGGGTCCCGGGAGCTGTTTTTT	CASSGSRELFF
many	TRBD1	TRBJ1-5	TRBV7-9	TGTGCCAGCAGCTTAGCGGACAGGGCCCATCAGCCCCAGCATTTT	CASSLADRAHQPQHF
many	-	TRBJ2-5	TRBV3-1	TGTGCCAGCAGCCTCGGAGGGGCGGGACATCAAGAGACCCAGTACTTC	CASSLGGAGHQETQYF
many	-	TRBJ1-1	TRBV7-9	TGTGCCAGCAGCGCTAGACTCATGAACACTGAAGCTTTCTTT	CASSARLMNTEAFF
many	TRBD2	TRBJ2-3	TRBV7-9	TGTGCCAGCAGCTTATCTACCCGACGGGCTAGCGGGGGCACAGATACGCAGTATTTT	CASSLSTRRASGGTDTQYF
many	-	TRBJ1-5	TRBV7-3	TGTGCCAGCAGCTTAACCCCGGGTCAGCCCCAGCATTTT	CASSLTPGQPQHF
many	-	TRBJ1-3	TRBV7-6	TGTGCCAGCAGCTTAGGATCCCACAGCTCTGGAAACACCATATATTTT	CASSLGSHSSGNTIYF
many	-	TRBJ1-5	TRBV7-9	TGTGCCAGCAGTCAGGGCTTTCAGCCCCAGCATTTT	CASSQGFQPQHF
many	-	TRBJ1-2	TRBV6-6	TGTGCCAGCATCCCCGGAGTCGGCATCTATGGCTACACCTTC	CASIPGVGIYGYTF
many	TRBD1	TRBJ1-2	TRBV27	TGTGCCAGCAGTTTATCCGGACAGGCCCGTGGCTACACCTTC	CASSLSGQARGYTF
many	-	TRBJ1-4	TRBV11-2	TGTGCCAGCAGCTGGACGGACAGCCGTGGGGAAAAACTGTTTTTT	CASSWTDSRGEKLFF
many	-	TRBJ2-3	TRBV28	TGTGCCAGCAGGGCAGGGAAGAGCACAGATACGCAGTATTTT	CASRAGKSTDTQYF
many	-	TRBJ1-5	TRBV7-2	TGTGCCAGCAGCTTTAACAGGGATCAGCCCCAGCATTTT	CASSFNRDQPQHF